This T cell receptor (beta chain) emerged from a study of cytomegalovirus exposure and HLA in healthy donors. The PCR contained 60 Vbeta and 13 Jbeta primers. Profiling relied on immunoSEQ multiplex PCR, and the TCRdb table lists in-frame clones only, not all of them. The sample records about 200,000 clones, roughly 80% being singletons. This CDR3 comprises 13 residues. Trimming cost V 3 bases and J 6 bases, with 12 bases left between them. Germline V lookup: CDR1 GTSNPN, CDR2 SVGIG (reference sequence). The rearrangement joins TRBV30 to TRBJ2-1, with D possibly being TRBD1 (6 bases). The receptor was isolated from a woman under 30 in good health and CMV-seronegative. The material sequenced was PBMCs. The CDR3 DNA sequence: TGTGCCTGGAGCCATCTGGGGGCCAATGAGCAGTTCTTC. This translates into CAWSHLGANEQFF.